This record covers a single T cell receptor beta chain. The data are from a study of blood T cell repertoires in COVID-19. The data were produced by immunoSEQ multiplex PCR, yet TCRdb's version contains in-frame clones alone and is incomplete. The table shows 220,000 or so clones, with 70% to 90% occurring only once. This CDR3 has 13 amino acids. V gave up 3 bases and J gave up 5 bases, with 8 bases separating them. This clonotype originated in a man aged 45 to 65 who had been exposed to COVID-19. The V and J genes are TRBV12-3 or TRBV12-4 and TRBJ1-5; D is undetermined. The sequenced sample consisted of PBMCs or T cells enriched from blood (not recorded which). Here the CDR3 reads CASSFGEDQPQHF. CDR3 coding DNA: TGTGCCAGCAGTTTTGGGGAGGATCAGCCCCAGCATTTT.